This TCR beta chain was recovered during a study of tumor and adjacent non-tumor tissue in lung cancer. Broader study findings: Tumor tissue had significantly higher TCR diversity than normal lung.

TCRbeta libraries were built with three rounds of nested PCR, modified from ARM-PCR. TCRdb redid the calling of the multiplex PCR reads with MiXCR, one entry per CDR3 protein. The sample yields roughly 93,000 distinct CDR3 sequences, roughly 70% seen once. RNA was extracted from bulk tissue without any cell sorting. Germline loops: CDR1 WNHNN, CDR2 SYGVQD (reference sequence). The CDR3 spans 18 residues. With 10 bases clipped from V and 5 bases from J, the junction kept 18 bases outside the gene matches. This clonotype was observed many times. Its antigen remains unknown. The sequence derives from a man in his sixties with non-small cell lung cancer. What was sequenced was lung tumor tissue. The chain combines TRBV10-1 with TRBJ2-3; 13 bases match TRBD2. CDR3 protein: CATIKSKGLAGRGDTQYF. For the CDR3, the DNA is TGCGCCACCATTAAATCCAAGGGACTAGCGGGGAGAGGAGATACGCAGTATTTT.